The 10 T cell receptor beta chains presented below share a single source sample, sequenced in a study of beta chain features in type 1 diabetes. Findings of the study overall: All four CD4+ subsets of Type 1 diabetes patients contained TCRB CDR3s that were moderately but significantly shorter.

Expressed TCRB transcripts were sequenced because the entire RNA isolate underwent reverse transcription. Profiled with immunoSEQ multiplex PCR; TCRdb holds only in-frame clones, not every one. The sample contains approximately 600,000 clones, 9.5% to 15% of which appear only once. These TCRs' antigens remain unknown. Sequencing input: naive CD4+ T cells from blood. The source is a man under 40 with type 1 diabetes.

In its sample, this clone was seen a few times. The J gene is TRBJ2-5, the V gene TRBV11-2; 7 nucleotides align to TRBD1. Trimming took 3 bases from V and 3 from J; bases not matched to a gene: 1. Germline V gene lookup returns CDR1 SGHAT and CDR2 FQNNGV. CDR3 size: 13 residues. The CDR3 DNA follows: TGTGCCAGCAGCTTCACAGGGGAAGAGACCCAGTACTTC. Translating gives CASSFTGEETQYF.

The rearrangement uses TRBV7-9 and TRBJ2-7; perhaps TRBD1 as D (5 bases). Germline V CDR1 and CDR2: SEHNR, FQNEAQ (reference sequence). Trimming shortened V by 4 bases and J by 1 base, and 11 bases separated the two germline ends. The CDR3 sequence is 14 residues long. CDR3 region: CASSSVQASYEQYF. The CDR3 coding sequence is TGTGCCAGCAGCTCGGTACAGGCGTCCTACGAGCAGTACTTC.

This clone showed up just a few times. V usage is TRBV7-2 and J usage is TRBJ2-2, with 10 bases fitting TRBD1. The CDR3 has 15 amino acids. The germline CDR1 and CDR2 sequences are SGHTA and FQGNSA. V trimming: 4 bases; J trimming: 4 bases; junction bases outside the gene matches: 3. The chain's CDR3 is CASSSRTGGTGELFF. CDR3 nucleotide sequence: TGTGCCAGCAGCTCCCGGACAGGGGGCACCGGGGAGCTGTTTTTT.

The V call is TRBV10-3, the J call TRBJ2-1, with TRBD2 as a possible D gene (5 bases). The CDR3 spans 14 residues. The germline gives CDR1 ENHRY, CDR2 SYGVKD. V was trimmed by 8 bases and J by 8 bases, leaving 19 bases between them. Here the CDR3 DNA reads TGTGCCATCCTTGGGAATACTAGGCCCCATGAGCAGTTCTTC. Its translation: CAILGNTRPHEQFF.

This clone was seen only a few times. This chain uses TRBV9 with TRBJ1-1; possibly TRBD1 for D (5 bases). The CDR3 is made up of 16 amino acids. Trimming shortened V by 0 bases and J by 2 bases, and 14 bases separated the two germline ends. Germline CDR1 reads SGDLS; CDR2 reads YYNGEE. CDR3 loop: CASSVAGAGENTEAFF. The CDR3 DNA is TGTGCCAGCAGCGTAGCCGGAGCGGGGGAAAACACTGAAGCTTTCTTT. The whole variable domain, filled in from reference TRBV9 and TRBJ1-1, reads DSGVTQTPKHLITATGQRVTLRCSPRSGDLSVYWYQQSLDQGLQFLIQYYNGEERAKGNILERFSAQQFPDLHSELNLSSLELGDSALYFCASSVAGAGENTEAFFGQGTRLTVV.

This clone showed up just a few times. The rearrangement uses TRBV2 and TRBJ2-2, with unresolved D. V lost 8 bases and J lost 7, with 14 bases in between. The germline V gene has CDR1 SNHLY and CDR2 FYNNEI. The CDR3 totals 13 residues. The CDR3 is CASSAVKGGELFF. The DNA of the CDR3 is TGTGCCAGCTCGGCAGTGAAGGGCGGGGAGCTGTTTTTT.

This sequence joins TRBV4-2 and TRBJ2-3; D gene ambiguous. Germline CDR1 reads LGHNA; CDR2 reads YNFKEQ. The CDR3 runs to 14 residues. Trimming removed 4 bases at V and 0 bases at J, with 8 bases between. The CDR3 protein is CASSRGPSTDTQYF. For the CDR3, the DNA is TGTGCCAGCAGCCGCGGACCTAGCACAGATACGCAGTATTTT.

This clone turned up a few times. V is TRBV5-1 and J is TRBJ1-2; the match to TRBD1 covers 9 bases. Unmatched junction bases numbered 6, after V lost 4 bases and J lost 2 bases. The CDR3 is made up of 15 amino acids. Germline V lookup: CDR1 SGHRS, CDR2 YFSETQ. CDR3 sequence: CASSPQTGGNYGYTF. Written as DNA, the CDR3 is TGCGCCAGCAGCCCCCAGACAGGGGGAAACTATGGCTACACCTTC. Together with reference TRBV5-1 and TRBJ1-2, the CDR3 gives the full variable domain: KAGVTQTPRYLIKTRGQQVTLSCSPISGHRSVSWYQQTPGQGLQFLFEYFSETQRNKGNFPGRFSGRQFSNSRSEMNVSTLELGDSALYLCASSPQTGGNYGYTFGSGTRLTVV.

The chain combines TRBV9 with TRBJ2-7; D tentatively fits TRBD1 or TRBD2 (6 bases each). Germline V CDR1 and CDR2: SGDLS, YYNGEE. The CDR3 length is 15 residues. Trimming pared 2 bases from V and 5 bases from J, leaving 17 bases between. In DNA, the CDR3 is TGTGCCAGCAGCGTTACGGGGGCGATGGTAAACGAGCAGTACTTC. The encoded protein is CASSVTGAMVNEQYF.

The chain recombines TRBV4-3 with TRBJ1-3, with D uncertain. There are 18 residues in the CDR3. Trimming shortened V by 0 bases and J by 0 bases, and 15 bases separated the two germline ends. Germline V CDR1 and CDR2: LGHNA, YSLEER. This chain's CDR3 is CASSQELLTPISGNTIYF. In nucleotides, the CDR3 is TGCGCCAGCAGCCAAGAATTGTTGACCCCGATCTCTGGAAACACCATATATTTT.